The 14 T cell receptor beta chains below were found in one sample sequenced in a study of blood T cell repertoires in COVID-19. The repertoire was sequenced with immunoSEQ multiplex PCR; TCRdb's copy has only in-frame clones and lacks some. The sample has roughly 220,000 clones; roughly 84% are singletons. The sequencing sample was made of peripheral blood. These receptors were collected from a man between 45 and 60 years old who had recovered from COVID-19.

This chain uses TRBV6-7 with TRBJ1-5; D is unclear. TRBV6-7 is an ORF, with its function uncertain. The CDR3 runs 10 residues. V was cut by 6 bases and J by 7 bases, with 4 bases left in between. The CDR3 protein is CASRRQPQHF. The CDR3 DNA is TGTGCCAGCAGGAGGCAGCCCCAGCATTTT.

The V and J genes are TRBV6-6 and TRBJ1-1; D is possibly TRBD1 (5 bases). CDR1 and CDR2 (germline): MNHNY, SVGAGI (reference sequence). Trimming pared 5 bases from V and 8 bases from J, leaving 9 bases between. The CDR3 has 11 amino acids. The CDR3 reads CASSPDSEAFF. In DNA, the CDR3 is TGTGCCAGCAGTCCCGACAGCGAAGCTTTCTTT.

This clone came up once. CDR3 DNA sequence: TGTGCCAGCAGTTTAGTCGGGGGAACTGCCTACGAGCAGTACTTC. It is translated as CASSLVGGTAYEQYF. V usage is TRBV27 and J usage is TRBJ2-7, with D maybe TRBD2 (6 bases). V lost 2 bases, J lost 2 bases, and 13 bases lay in between. The CDR3 totals 15 residues. CDR1 is MNHEY, CDR2 SMNVEV, per germline (reference sequence).

The chain couples TRBV7-9 to TRBJ1-5; D unclear. V was pared by 1 base and J by 1 base, with 5 bases between. Germline CDR1 is SEHNR and CDR2 is FQNEAQ (reference sequence). This CDR3 is 14 amino acids long. DNA of the CDR3: TGTGCCAGCAGCTTAGTGGGCAGCAATCAGCCCCAGCATTTT. Its protein product is CASSLVGSNQPQHF.

The chain links TRBV2 to TRBJ2-6; 9 nucleotides align to TRBD1. The V gene end was trimmed by 6 bases and the J gene end by 3 bases; junction bases not matched to a gene: 6. From germline, CDR1 is SNHLY and CDR2 FYNNEI. This CDR3 is 16 amino acids long. The CDR3 region has the DNA TGTGCCAGCAGGGCAAACAGGGGGCTTGGGGCCAACGTCCTGACTTTC. Amino acid sequence: CASRANRGLGANVLTF.

The CDR3 nucleotides are TGTGCCAGCAGCCGCAACGCTGGGACTAGCGGTCCCACCGGGGAGCTGTTTTTT. Its protein product is CASSRNAGTSGPTGELFF. The chain recombines TRBV4-2 with TRBJ2-2; 11 bases line up with TRBD2. Germline trimming cut 4 bases from V and 4 bases from J; bases unmatched to any gene: 11. Per germline, CDR1 LGHNA and CDR2 YNFKEQ. This CDR3 is built from 18 residues.

The V call is TRBV2, the J call TRBJ2-3; TRBD2 aligns across 8 bases. Germline CDR1 and CDR2: SNHLY and FYNNEI. With 7 bases clipped from V and 6 bases from J, the junction kept 9 bases outside the gene matches. The length of the CDR3 is 14 residues. The CDR3 bases are TGTGCCAGCACCCCGAGCGGGAGTTGGGATACGCAGTATTTT. Protein sequence: CASTPSGSWDTQYF.

The rearrangement joins TRBV28 to TRBJ1-1; D is uncertain. From germline, CDR1 is MDHEN and CDR2 SYDVKM. The CDR3 extends over 15 amino acids. V gave up 6 bases and J gave up 2 bases, with 16 bases separating them. The CDR3 spells CASRGGNSANTEAFF. DNA for the CDR3: TGTGCCAGCAGGGGAGGGAATTCAGCAAACACTGAAGCTTTCTTT.

This clone was observed a single time. The chain has TRBV18 and TRBJ2-1; TRBD2 agrees at 14 bases. V shed 2 bases and J 4 bases; nucleotides not matched to a gene: 13. Looked up from germline, CDR1 is KGHSH and CDR2 is LQKENI. There are 20 residues in the CDR3. The CDR3 DNA reads as TGTGCCAGCTCACCAGGACTAGCGGGAGGCCCTCCCACCCTTTACAATGAGCAGTTCTTC. Encoded protein: CASSPGLAGGPPTLYNEQFF.

This sequence joins TRBV5-4 and TRBJ1-3; D remains ambiguous. V was clipped by 4 bases and J by 0 bases, with 17 bases between them. The germline CDR1 and CDR2 sequences are SGHNT and YYREEE (reference sequence). The CDR3 extends over 17 amino acids. The CDR3 sequence is CASSARRRSGSGNTIYF. CDR3 nucleotide sequence: TGTGCCAGCAGCGCCCGGCGCCGGTCGGGCTCTGGAAACACCATATATTTT. The full variable domain, its missing parts supplied by reference TRBV5-4 and TRBJ1-3, is ETGVTQSPTHLIKTRGQQVTLRCSSQSGHNTVSWYQQALGQGPQFIFQYYREEENGRGNFPPRFSGLQFPNYSSELNVNALELDDSALYLCASSARRRSGSGNTIYFGEGSWLTVV.

V usage is TRBV10-2 and J usage is TRBJ2-2; 10 nucleotides agree with TRBD1. The CDR3 is 15 amino acids. V gave up 2 bases and J gave up 7 bases; unmatched junction bases: 4. Germline CDR1 is WSHSY and CDR2 is SAAADI. The DNA of the CDR3 is TGCGCCAGCAGTGAGCCGGGACAGGGGAGCGGGGAGCTGTTTTTT. It encodes CASSEPGQGSGELFF.

This chain links TRBV27 with TRBJ2-3, with TRBD1 as a possible D gene (7 bases). Trimming cost V 7 bases and J 8 bases, with 25 bases left between them. The CDR3 consists of 16 residues. The V gene's germline CDR1 is MNHEY and CDR2 SMNVEV (reference sequence). CDR3 sequence (DNA): TGTGCCAGCACCTCTGGGGCGGCGGGACAGAGGGCTACGCAGTATTTT. It encodes CASTSGAAGQRATQYF.

V is TRBV19 and J is TRBJ1-1; D call uncertain. Trimming removed 4 bases from V and 0 bases from J, with 9 bases in between. The CDR3 extends over 14 amino acids. Germline V gene data show CDR1 as LNHDA and CDR2 as SQIVND (reference sequence). CDR3: CASSTRGLNTEAFF. DNA of the CDR3: TGTGCCAGTAGTACACGCGGGTTGAACACTGAAGCTTTCTTT.

The V and J genes are TRBV7-9 and TRBJ2-5; D is possibly TRBD1 (5 bases). The V and J ends lost 5 bases and 0 bases respectively, with 10 bases between them. This CDR3 has 14 amino acids. Germline V lookup: CDR1 SEHNR, CDR2 FQNEAQ (reference sequence). The CDR3 nucleotides are TGTGCCAGCAGCCCGACAGTGTACCAAGAGACCCAGTACTTC. Encoded protein: CASSPTVYQETQYF.